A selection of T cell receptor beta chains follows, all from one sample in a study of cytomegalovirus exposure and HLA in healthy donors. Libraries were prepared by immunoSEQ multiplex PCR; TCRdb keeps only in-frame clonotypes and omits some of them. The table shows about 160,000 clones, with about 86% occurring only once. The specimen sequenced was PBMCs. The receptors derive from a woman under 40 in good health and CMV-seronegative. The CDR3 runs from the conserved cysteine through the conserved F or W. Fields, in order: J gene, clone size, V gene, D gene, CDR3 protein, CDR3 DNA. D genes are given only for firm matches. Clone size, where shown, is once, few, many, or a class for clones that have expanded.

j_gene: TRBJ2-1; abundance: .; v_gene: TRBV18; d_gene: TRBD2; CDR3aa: CASSPLAAGGNLYNEQFF; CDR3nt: TGTGCCAGCTCACCGCTTGCAGCGGGGGGAAACCTTTACAATGAGCAGTTCTTC
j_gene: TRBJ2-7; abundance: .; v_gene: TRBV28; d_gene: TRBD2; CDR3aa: CASSSPSSGRETYEQYF; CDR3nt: TGTGCCAGCAGTTCCCCGAGTAGCGGGAGAGAAACCTACGAGCAGTACTTC
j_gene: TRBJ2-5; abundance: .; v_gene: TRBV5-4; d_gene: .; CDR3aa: CASSYRFGETQYF; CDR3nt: TGTGCCAGCAGCTACCGGTTTGGGGAGACCCAGTACTTC
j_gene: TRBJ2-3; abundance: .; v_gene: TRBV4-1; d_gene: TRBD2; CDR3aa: CASSQSIAGDTQYF; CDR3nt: TGCGCCAGCAGCCAAAGCATAGCGGGAGATACGCAGTATTTT
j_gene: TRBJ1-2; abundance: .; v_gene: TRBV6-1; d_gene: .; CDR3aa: CASSEDARFAQFYGYTF; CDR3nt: TGTGCCAGCAGTGAAGATGCCCGGTTTGCGCAGTTCTATGGCTACACCTTC
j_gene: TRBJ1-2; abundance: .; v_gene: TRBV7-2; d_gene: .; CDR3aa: CASSPGQIPYGYTF; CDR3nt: TGTGCCAGCAGCCCAGGACAGATCCCCTATGGCTACACCTTC
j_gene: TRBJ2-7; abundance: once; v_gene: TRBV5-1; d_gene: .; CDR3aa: CASSLAGQNYEQYF; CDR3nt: TGCGCCAGCAGCTTGGCGGGACAAAACTACGAGCAGTACTTC
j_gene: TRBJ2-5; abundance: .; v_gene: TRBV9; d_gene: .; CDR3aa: CASSEQMVGGETQYF; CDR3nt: TGTGCCAGCAGCGAACAAATGGTAGGGGGGGAGACCCAGTACTTC
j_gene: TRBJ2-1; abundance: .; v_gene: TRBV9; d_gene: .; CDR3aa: CASSVGGPAFPREQFF; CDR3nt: TGTGCCAGCAGCGTAGGTGGGCCCGCCTTTCCCAGGGAGCAGTTCTTC
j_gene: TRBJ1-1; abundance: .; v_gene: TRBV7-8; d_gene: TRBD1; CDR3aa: CASSFLTGTPEAFF; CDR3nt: TGTGCCAGCAGCTTTCTGACAGGGACCCCCGAAGCTTTCTTT
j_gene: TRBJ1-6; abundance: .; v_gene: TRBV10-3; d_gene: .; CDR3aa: CAIWDREGSPLHF; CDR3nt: TGTGCCATCTGGGACCGGGAAGGTTCACCCCTCCACTTT
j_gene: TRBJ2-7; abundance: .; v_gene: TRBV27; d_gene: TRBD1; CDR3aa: CASSLGQGAYEQYF; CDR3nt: TGTGCCAGCAGCCTCGGACAGGGAGCCTACGAGCAGTACTTC
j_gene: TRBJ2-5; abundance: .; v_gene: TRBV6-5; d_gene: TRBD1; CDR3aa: CASSSTGQVMKTQYF; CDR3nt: TGTGCCAGCAGTTCTACGGGACAGGTCATGAAGACCCAGTACTTC
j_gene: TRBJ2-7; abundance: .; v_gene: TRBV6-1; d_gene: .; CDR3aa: CASSEPGGDAYEQYF; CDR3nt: TGTGCCAGCAGTGAACCAGGGGGGGACGCCTACGAGCAGTACTTC
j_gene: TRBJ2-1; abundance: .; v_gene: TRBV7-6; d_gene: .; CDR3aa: CASSLASASYNEQFF; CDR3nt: TGTGCCAGCAGCTTAGCCAGCGCTTCCTACAATGAGCAGTTCTTC
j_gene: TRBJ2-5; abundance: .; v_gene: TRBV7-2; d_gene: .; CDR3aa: CASSPYPGPMETQYF; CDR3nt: TGTGCCAGCAGCCCATACCCGGGACCCATGGAGACCCAGTACTTC
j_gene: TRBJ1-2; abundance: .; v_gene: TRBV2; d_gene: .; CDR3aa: CASSESGPYGYTF; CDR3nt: TGTGCCAGCAGTGAATCAGGGCCCTATGGCTACACCTTC
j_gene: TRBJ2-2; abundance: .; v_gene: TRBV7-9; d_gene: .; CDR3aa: CASSLGERELFF; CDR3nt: TGTGCCAGCAGCTTAGGGGAGCGCGAGCTGTTTTTT
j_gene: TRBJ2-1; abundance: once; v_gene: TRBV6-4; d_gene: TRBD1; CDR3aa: CASVRGPYHSYNEQFF; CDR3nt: TGTGCCAGCGTCAGGGGGCCGTATCACTCCTACAATGAGCAGTTCTTC
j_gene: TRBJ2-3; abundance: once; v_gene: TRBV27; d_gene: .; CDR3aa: CASSPPFRGASPDTQYF; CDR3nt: TGTGCCAGCAGTCCCCCTTTTAGGGGGGCTTCACCAGATACGCAGTATTTT
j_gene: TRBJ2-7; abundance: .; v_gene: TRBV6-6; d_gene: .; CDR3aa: CASSSPWTEDPYEQYF; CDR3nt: TGTGCCAGCAGTTCCCCTTGGACCGAGGACCCCTACGAGCAGTACTTC
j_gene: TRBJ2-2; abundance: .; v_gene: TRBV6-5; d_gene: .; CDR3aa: CASSTTLSTGELFF; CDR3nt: TGTGCCAGCAGTACTACACTGAGCACCGGGGAGCTGTTTTTT
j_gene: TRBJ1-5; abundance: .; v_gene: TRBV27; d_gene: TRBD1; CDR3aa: CASSPGGTGHQPQHF; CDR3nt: TGTGCCAGCAGTCCGGGGGGGACAGGGCATCAGCCCCAGCATTTT